This entry lists 27 T cell receptor beta chains sequenced from one sample in a study of T cells in Graves' hyperthyroidism and ophthalmopathy. The investigators amplified TCR beta CDR3 regions from RNA transcripts. First-round RT-PCR with HTBI primers amplified the TCR CDR3 region. TCRdb independently ran MiXCR on the multiplex PCR reads; one entry per CDR3 protein. Of 490,000 or so distinct CDR3 sequences in the sample, around a fifth were seen once. Sequencing input: blood. Receptors originate from a woman between 65 and 79 years old with Graves' ophthalmopathy.

V usage is TRBV20-1 and J usage is TRBJ2-1; 15 nucleotides line up with TRBD2. CDR3 length equals 16 residues. With V trimmed by 0 bases and J by 10 bases, 7 bases remained unmatched. Germline V CDR1 and CDR2: DFQATT, SNEGSKA (reference sequence). This CDR3 is CSARDGAGLAGGEQFF. CDR3 sequence (DNA): TGCAGTGCTAGAGATGGAGCGGGACTAGCGGGAGGAGAGCAGTTCTTC.

The chain joins TRBV9 to TRBJ2-1, with TRBD1 identical over 10 bases. The CDR3 has 17 residues. Germline CDR1 is SGDLS and CDR2 is YYNGEE. The trim removed 3 bases at V and 4 bases at J, leaving 10 bases unmatched. The CDR3: CASSGGGRDRGYNEQFF. The CDR3 bases are TGTGCCAGCAGCGGAGGGGGCCGGGACAGGGGATACAATGAGCAGTTCTTC. The whole variable domain, remainder taken from reference TRBV9 and TRBJ2-1, is DSGVTQTPKHLITATGQRVTLRCSPRSGDLSVYWYQQSLDQGLQFLIQYYNGEERAKGNILERFSAQQFPDLHSELNLSSLELGDSALYFCASSGGGRDRGYNEQFFGPGTRLTVL.

The chain couples TRBV25-1 to TRBJ1-2; D perhaps matches TRBD1 (5 bases). Germline lookup yields CDR1 MGHDK and CDR2 SYGVNS. The ends were cut back, 8 bases at V and 6 bases at J, with 19 bases in the middle. The CDR3 is 14 amino acids. The CDR3 loop is CASSDTGPSNGYTF. In nucleotides, the CDR3 is TGTGCCAGCTCCGACACGGGACCCTCAAATGGCTACACCTTC.

The rearrangement uses TRBV6-1 and TRBJ1-1; D unresolved. Trimming took 6 bases from V and 0 from J, leaving 14 bases between them. The CDR3 is made up of 15 amino acids. Looked up from germline, CDR1 is MNHNS and CDR2 is SASEGT. CDR3 in DNA: TGTGCCAGCAGCCCCCACGGGTGGATGAACACTGAAGCTTTCTTT. Translated: CASSPHGWMNTEAFF.

This clonotype was observed a few times. The chain employs TRBV10-3 and TRBJ2-7, with D hard to call. V was clipped by 10 bases and J by 5 bases, with 15 bases between them. This CDR3 comprises 12 residues. Germline values: CDR1 ENHRY, CDR2 SYGVKD. The CDR3 is CASKTNSDEQYF. The CDR3, as DNA: TGTGCCAGCAAAACGAACAGTGACGAGCAGTACTTC.

This clonotype showed up just a few times. The gene calls are TRBV6-1 and TRBJ1-5, with 9 nucleotides matching TRBD1. With V trimmed by 6 bases and J by 5 bases, 5 bases remained unmatched. The germline V gene encodes CDR1 MNHNS and CDR2 SASEGT. The CDR3 loop spans 14 amino acids. Here the CDR3 DNA reads TGTGCCAGCAGCCAAGGGACAGGGTATCAGCCCCAGCATTTT. The encoded protein is CASSQGTGYQPQHF.

There are many counts of this clonotype. The J gene is TRBJ2-3, the V gene TRBV7-3, with 9 bases lining up with TRBD1. Germline lookup yields CDR1 SGHTA and CDR2 FQGTGA. J gave up 5 bases and V 5 bases, and 5 bases lay outside the gene matches. The CDR3 totals 14 residues. CDR3 nucleotides: TGTGCCAGCAGCGGAACAGGGGGCAAAGATACGCAGTATTTT. Translated: CASSGTGGKDTQYF.

There are a few counts of this clonotype. CDR3 amino acids: CASSQDRVNEQFF. The CDR3 DNA is TGTGCCAGCAGCCAGGACAGGGTGAATGAGCAGTTCTTC. The chain is built from TRBV12-3 or TRBV12-4 and TRBJ2-1, with 8 bases lining up with TRBD1. The CDR3 sequence is 13 residues long. V dropped 6 bases and J dropped 7; count of bases not matched to a gene: 5.

V and J are TRBV5-5 and TRBJ1-5; TRBD1 is a possible D gene (6 bases). This CDR3 spans 15 amino acids. V was clipped by 2 bases and J by 5 bases, with 14 bases between them. The germline CDR1 and CDR2 sequences are SGHKS and YYEKEE (reference sequence). In nucleotides, the CDR3 is TGTGCCAGCAGCTTCAGGGGAAGGGGGGATCAGCCCCAGCATTTT. It is translated as CASSFRGRGDQPQHF.

V gene TRBV5-1 combines with J gene TRBJ2-3; tentative D call: TRBD1 (5 bases). The CDR3 is made up of 15 amino acids. Germline V CDR1 and CDR2: SGHRS, YFSETQ. V dropped 0 bases and J dropped 0 bases, with 8 bases sitting between them. The CDR3, as DNA: TGCGCCAGCAGCTTGGACAGGCCCAGCACAGATACGCAGTATTTT. Its translation is CASSLDRPSTDTQYF.

The chain is built from TRBV19 and TRBJ2-7; 9 bases map to TRBD2. The CDR3 length is 14 residues. CDR1 and CDR2 from the germline V gene are LNHDA and SQIVND (reference sequence). After removal of 5 bases from V and 2 bases from J, the junction contained 4 bases not matched to a gene. The CDR3 here is CASSLRGGAYEQYF. The CDR3 DNA reads TGTGCCAGTAGTTTGCGGGGGGGAGCCTACGAGCAGTACTTC.

In this sample, this clonotype turned up a few times. This sequence joins TRBV6-2 or TRBV6-3 and TRBJ1-2, with D uncertain. Deletions cut 0 bases from V and 2 bases from J, with 7 bases between. Germline-derived CDR1 and CDR2 are MNHEY and SVGEGT. The CDR3 sequence is 14 residues long. The CDR3 spells CASSYSTENYGYTF. The DNA of the CDR3 is TGTGCCAGCAGTTACTCGACGGAGAACTATGGCTACACCTTC.

This chain links TRBV20-1 with TRBJ1-6; D not resolved. Between the trimmed V and J ends, which lost 3 bases and 2 bases, there was a span of 14 bases. The CDR3 has 16 amino acids. From germline, CDR1 is DFQATT and CDR2 SNEGSKA (reference sequence). In nucleotides, the CDR3 is TGCAGTGCTAGGTTTGGTCGGCAGACCTATAATTCACCCCTCCACTTT. Translated: CSARFGRQTYNSPLHF.

CDR3 protein: CASSYSVSSYTF. The CDR3 DNA reads TGTGCCAGCAGTTACTCGGTTTCGAGCTACACCTTC. J is TRBJ1-2 and V is TRBV6-5; D uncertain. V was pared by 0 bases and J by 9 bases, with 8 bases between. Per germline, CDR1 MNHEY and CDR2 SVGAGI. CDR3 length: 12 residues.

This clonotype was recorded many times. This chain uses TRBV7-2 with TRBJ2-7, with D perhaps being TRBD1 or TRBD2 (5 bases each). CDR1 is SGHTA and CDR2 is FQGNSA in the germline V gene. Deletions cut 5 bases from V and 2 bases from J, with 13 bases between. The CDR3 loop spans 14 amino acids. The CDR3 loop is CASSGKGTAYEQYF. CDR3 nucleotide sequence: TGTGCCAGCAGCGGGAAAGGGACCGCCTACGAGCAGTACTTC.

This clonotype was seen only a few times. The chain recombines TRBV28 with TRBJ2-1; 12 nucleotides align to TRBD2. CDR3 size: 15 residues. Germline V gene data show CDR1 as MDHEN and CDR2 as SYDVKM. With 4 bases clipped from V and 9 bases from J, the junction kept 7 bases outside the gene matches. DNA for the CDR3: TGTGCCAGCAGTTCCCATCTAGCGGGAGGGAGTGAGCAGTTCTTC. It translates to CASSSHLAGGSEQFF.

The chain couples TRBV30 to TRBJ2-1; 9 nucleotides agree with TRBD2. This CDR3 contains 14 residues. Germline trimming cut 1 base from V and 7 bases from J; bases unmatched to any gene: 5. In germline, CDR1 is GTSNPN, CDR2 SVGIG (reference sequence). The CDR3 loop is CAWSGLAGINEQFF. As DNA, the CDR3 is TGTGCCTGGAGTGGGCTAGCGGGAATAAATGAGCAGTTCTTC.

This clonotype was observed at least ten times. The chain recombines TRBV12-3 or TRBV12-4 with TRBJ1-2; D may be TRBD1 (6 bases). The CDR3 is 13 amino acids. Trimming removed 1 base from V and 7 bases from J, with 10 bases in between. CDR3 in amino acids: CASSLVGGRGYTF. CDR3 DNA: TGTGCCAGCAGTTTAGTAGGGGGACGTGGCTACACCTTC.

This clonotype showed up just a few times. The genes are TRBV9 and TRBJ2-7, with D uncertain. V shed 0 bases and J shed 3 bases, with 10 bases lying between them. CDR3 size: 14 residues. Per the germline V gene, CDR1 is SGDLS and CDR2 is YYNGEE. The CDR3 coding sequence is TGTGCCAGCAGCGTAGAACCGGATCACTACGAGCAGTACTTC. It encodes CASSVEPDHYEQYF.

This clonotype was seen only a few times. The chain has TRBV6-5 and TRBJ2-7, with D possibly called TRBD1 or TRBD2 (5 bases each). Trimming removed 4 bases at V and 4 bases at J, with 14 bases between. Per germline, CDR1 MNHEY and CDR2 SVGAGI. CDR3 length: 14 amino acids. DNA of the CDR3: TGTGCCAGCAGTTCCCGGGACCGTCGATACGAGCAGTACTTC. Translation gives CASSSRDRRYEQYF.

This clonotype was seen at least ten times. The chain employs TRBV30 and TRBJ1-5; D is undetermined. The CDR3 runs 13 residues. CDR1 and CDR2 from the germline V gene are GTSNPN and SVGIG (reference sequence). V lost 1 base and J 6 bases, leaving 10 bases between the germline ends. The CDR3 loop is CAWSEKGGQPQHF. The CDR3 region has the DNA TGTGCCTGGAGTGAGAAGGGTGGTCAGCCCCAGCATTTT.

V and J are TRBV4-3 and TRBJ1-1, with D uncertain. Germline CDR1 LGHNA, CDR2 YSLEER. This CDR3 has 14 residues. V was shortened by 1 base and J by 2 bases, with 8 bases between the two germline ends. The CDR3 loop is CASSQGLANTEAFF. The CDR3 region has the DNA TGCGCCAGCAGCCAAGGGCTGGCAAACACTGAAGCTTTCTTT.

This chain links TRBV6-1 with TRBJ2-1; D uncertain. The CDR3 is 11 amino acids. Trimming stripped 8 bases from V and 8 bases from J, with 10 bases between. Germline V gene sequence: CDR1 MNHNS, CDR2 SASEGT. CDR3 bases: TGTGCCAGCTTTAATGGGCATGAGCAGTTCTTC. This encodes CASFNGHEQFF.

This clonotype was picked up a small number of times. This sequence joins TRBV7-9 and TRBJ1-1, with D hard to call. There are 13 residues in the CDR3. Per the germline V gene, CDR1 is SEHNR and CDR2 is FQNEAQ (reference sequence). Trimming pared 0 bases from V and 6 bases from J, leaving 8 bases between. CDR3 bases: TGTGCCAGCAGCTTAGCCCCTAGTTCTGAAGCTTTCTTT. Translated: CASSLAPSSEAFF.

Ten or more counts support this clonotype. The V and J genes are TRBV6-1 and TRBJ1-1, with a possible D match to TRBD1 (5 bases). This CDR3 has 14 residues. CDR1 MNHNS and CDR2 SASEGT come from the germline V gene. Trimming stripped 5 bases from V and 11 bases from J, with 21 bases between. The DNA for the CDR3 is TGTGCCAGCAGTTCCGGGACGGAGGTCTTGGTGGCTTTCTTT. This codes for CASSSGTEVLVAFF.

This clonotype came up a few times. A much bigger clone sits one base away, suggesting this may be a read error. The V and J genes are TRBV28 and TRBJ1-1, with 7 bases lining up with TRBD1. Germline CDR1 is MDHEN and CDR2 is SYDVKM. The ends lost 5 bases at V and 10 bases at J; junction bases unmatched: 19. The CDR3 is made up of 16 amino acids. In nucleotides, the CDR3 is TGTGCCAGCAGTGCACCGGGACAGCAAGCTGGGGCTGGAGCTTTCTTT. The encoded protein is CASSAPGQQAGAGAFF.

This rearrangement joins TRBV14 to TRBJ2-7; 8 bases map to TRBD2. Losses at the gene ends were 4 bases for V and 7 bases for J; bases not matched to a gene: 6. Germline CDR1 reads SGHDN; CDR2 reads FVKESK. The CDR3 runs 13 residues. CDR3 in DNA: TGTGCCAGCAGCCGGAACCCGGGAGGGGAGCAGTACTTC. This codes for CASSRNPGGEQYF.